Listed here are 15 T cell receptor beta chains from one sample, sequenced in a study of cytomegalovirus exposure and HLA in healthy donors. Use of 60 Vbeta and 13 Jbeta primers characterized the PCR. The protocol was immunoSEQ multiplex PCR, while the TCRdb copy is restricted to in-frame clones and leaves out a portion. The repertoire holds about 150,000 clones, with about 82% as singletons. The sample taken for sequencing was PBMCs. The receptors originated from a male donor in good health and CMV-seronegative.

This chain links TRBV5-6 with TRBJ2-2; D is possibly TRBD2 (6 bases). Germline CDR1 is SGHDT and CDR2 is YYEEEE. This CDR3 comprises 14 residues. The V end was cut by 3 bases, the J end by 4 bases, with 10 bases between. CDR3 DNA sequence: TGTGCCAGCAGCTCCCTAGCGAGCACCGGGGAGCTGTTTTTT. Its protein product is CASSSLASTGELFF. Using reference TRBV5-6 and TRBJ2-2 for the parts outside the CDR3, the full variable domain is DAGVTQSPTHLIKTRGQQVTLRCSPKSGHDTVSWYQQALGQGPQFIFQYYEEEERQRGNFPDRFSGHQFPNYSSELNVNALLLGDSALYLCASSSLASTGELFFGEGSRLTVL.

This clone was seen a few times. The chain couples TRBV5-1 to TRBJ1-2; 9 nucleotides match TRBD1. The CDR3 contains 17 residues. Germline V gives CDR1 SGHRS, CDR2 YFSETQ. Trimming cost V 4 bases and J 5 bases; bases outside gene matches: 15. The CDR3 sequence is CASSGRTGASFGYGYTF. Written as DNA, the CDR3 is TGCGCCAGCAGCGGAAGGACAGGGGCTTCTTTCGGGTATGGCTACACCTTC. Full variable domain (rest looked up from reference TRBV5-1 and TRBJ1-2): KAGVTQTPRYLIKTRGQQVTLSCSPISGHRSVSWYQQTPGQGLQFLFEYFSETQRNKGNFPGRFSGRQFSNSRSEMNVSTLELGDSALYLCASSGRTGASFGYGYTFGSGTRLTVV.

The sample holds a few counts of this clone. This chain connects TRBV4-3 to TRBJ2-1; 14 bases fit TRBD2. V trimming: 2 bases; J trimming: 5 bases; junction bases outside the gene matches: 5. CDR1 and CDR2 from the germline V gene are LGHNA and YSLEER. The CDR3 loop spans 17 amino acids. CDR3 bases: TGCGCCAGCAGCCAACAGGGACTAGCGGGAGAGGACAATGAGCAGTTCTTC. It specifies CASSQQGLAGEDNEQFF.

The count of this clone is one. V gene TRBV6-1 combines with J gene TRBJ1-2; 9 bases fit TRBD1. The CDR3 length is 16 residues. The V gene end was trimmed by 8 bases and the J gene end by 8 bases; junction bases not matched to a gene: 18. CDR1 is MNHNS and CDR2 is SASEGT in the germline V gene. CDR3 protein: CASRAGQTGGARGYTF. The CDR3 DNA reads as TGTGCCAGCCGTGCTGGTCAAACAGGGGGCGCACGAGGCTACACCTTC.

The chain couples TRBV2 to TRBJ2-1; 10 bases align to TRBD1. The CDR3 extends over 14 amino acids. The junction had 2 bases not matched to a gene; V was cut back by 4 bases and J by 5 bases. Germline loops: CDR1 SNHLY, CDR2 FYNNEI. CDR3 sequence: CASSGGQGNNEQFF. As DNA, the CDR3 is TGTGCCAGCAGTGGGGGACAGGGGAACAATGAGCAGTTCTTC.

This chain links TRBV4-3 with TRBJ2-1; no clear D gene. Germline CDR1 LGHNA, CDR2 YSLEER. V was shortened by 4 bases and J by 0 bases, with 10 bases between the two germline ends. The CDR3 covers 15 residues. Written as DNA, the CDR3 is TGCGCCAGCAGCCTAGATTTGAGCTCCTACAATGAGCAGTTCTTC. It is translated as CASSLDLSSYNEQFF.

The rearrangement uses TRBV2 and TRBJ1-1, with D unclear. Germline V gene sequence: CDR1 SNHLY, CDR2 FYNNEI. Trimming took 8 bases from V and 5 from J, leaving 18 bases between them. The CDR3 loop spans 14 amino acids. CDR3 DNA: TGTGCCAGCGAGCTGTGGGGAGTTGGGACTGAAGCTTTCTTT. Protein sequence: CASELWGVGTEAFF. Supplemented by reference TRBV2 and TRBJ1-1, the full variable domain reads EPEVTQTPSHQVTQMGQEVILRCVPISNHLYFYWYRQILGQKVEFLVSFYNNEISEKSEIFDDQFSVERPDGSNFTLKIRSTKLEDSAMYFCASELWGVGTEAFFGQGTRLTVV.

The chain recombines TRBV27 with TRBJ2-7; 9 nucleotides line up with TRBD1. With V trimmed by 4 bases and J by 3 bases, 7 bases remained unmatched. The CDR3 spans 15 residues. Germline loops: CDR1 MNHEY, CDR2 SMNVEV (reference sequence). Here the CDR3 reads CASSSPGQGLYEQYF. CDR3 nucleotides: TGTGCCAGCAGTTCCCCGGGACAGGGCCTCTACGAGCAGTACTTC.

The chain combines TRBV27 with TRBJ2-1; unclear D gene. Between the trimmed V and J ends, which lost 2 bases and 4 bases, there was a span of 12 bases. This CDR3 contains 15 residues. Per germline, CDR1 MNHEY and CDR2 SMNVEV (reference sequence). DNA of the CDR3: TGTGCCAGCAGTTTAAAACAGAGTTTTTACAATGAGCAGTTCTTC. Translated, it gives CASSLKQSFYNEQFF.

In this sample, this clone turned up once. CDR3 bases: TGCGCCAGCAGCTTGGGACAGGGGAAAGGAAACACCATATATTTT. This encodes CASSLGQGKGNTIYF. V gene TRBV5-1 combines with J gene TRBJ1-3; 8 bases line up with TRBD1. Germline CDR1 is SGHRS and CDR2 is YFSETQ. V was clipped by 0 bases and J by 4 bases; unmatched bases: 3. The CDR3 runs to 15 residues.

J is TRBJ2-3 and V is TRBV7-7; D is uncertain. The CDR3 sequence is 15 residues long. CDR1 and CDR2 (germline): SSHAT, FNYEAQ (reference sequence). V dropped 1 base and J dropped 1 base, with 9 bases sitting between them. DNA for the CDR3: TGTGCCAGCAGCTTAGTTGGCTCGCGCACAGATACGCAGTATTTT. Its translation is CASSLVGSRTDTQYF. Drawing the rest from reference TRBV7-7 and TRBJ2-3, the complete variable domain is GAGVSQSPRYKVTKRGQDVTLRCDPISSHATLYWYQQALGQGPEFLTYFNYEAQPDKSGLPSDRFSAERPEGSISTLTIQRTEQRDSAMYRCASSLVGSRTDTQYFGPGTRLTVL.

The gene calls are TRBV27 and TRBJ1-1, with D possibly TRBD1 on 6 matching bases. Germline assignment: CDR1 MNHEY and CDR2 SMNVEV (reference sequence). This CDR3 is built from 16 residues. V was cut by 3 bases and J by 3 bases, with 17 bases left in between. The chain's CDR3 is CASSFRTGRVDTEAFF. The CDR3 DNA follows: TGTGCCAGCAGTTTTAGAACAGGGAGGGTGGACACTGAAGCTTTCTTT.

The gene calls are TRBV19 and TRBJ2-1, with TRBD2 matching over 9 bases. Germline values: CDR1 LNHDA, CDR2 SQIVND (reference sequence). V shed 5 bases, J shed 8 bases, and the junction held 10 bases outside the gene matches. There are 15 residues in the CDR3. The CDR3 region is CASSLVSGSGYEQFF. As DNA, the CDR3 is TGTGCCAGTAGTCTAGTTAGCGGGAGCGGCTATGAGCAGTTCTTC.

V usage is TRBV7-9 and J usage is TRBJ1-1; 7 bases line up with TRBD1. The CDR3 loop spans 15 amino acids. The ends lost 5 bases at V and 6 bases at J; junction bases unmatched: 12. In germline, CDR1 is SEHNR, CDR2 FQNEAQ (reference sequence). In DNA form, the CDR3 reads TGTGCCAGCAGCCCGAGGGACAGCCGGGCCTCTGAAGCTTTCTTT. The encoded protein is CASSPRDSRASEAFF.

The CDR3 reads CASSASTGQETQYF. DNA of the CDR3: TGTGCCAGCAGCGCCTCGACAGGACAAGAGACCCAGTACTTC. The rearrangement uses TRBV9 and TRBJ2-5; D may be TRBD1 (6 bases). The V gene lost 3 bases and the J gene lost 2 bases, with 11 bases spanning the gap. The CDR3 has 14 residues. The germline CDR1 and CDR2 sequences are SGDLS and YYNGEE. The whole variable domain, remainder taken from reference TRBV9 and TRBJ2-5, is DSGVTQTPKHLITATGQRVTLRCSPRSGDLSVYWYQQSLDQGLQFLIQYYNGEERAKGNILERFSAQQFPDLHSELNLSSLELGDSALYFCASSASTGQETQYFGPGTRLLVL.